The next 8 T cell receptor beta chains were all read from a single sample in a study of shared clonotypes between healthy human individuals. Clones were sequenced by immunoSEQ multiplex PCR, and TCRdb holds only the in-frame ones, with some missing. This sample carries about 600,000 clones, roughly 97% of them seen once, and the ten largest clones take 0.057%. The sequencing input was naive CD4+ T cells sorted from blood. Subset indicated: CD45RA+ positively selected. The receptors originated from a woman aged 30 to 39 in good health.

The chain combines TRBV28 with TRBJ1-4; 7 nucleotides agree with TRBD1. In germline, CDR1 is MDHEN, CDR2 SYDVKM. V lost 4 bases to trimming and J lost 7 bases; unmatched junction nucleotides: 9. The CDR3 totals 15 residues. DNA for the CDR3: TGTGCCAGCAGTTCCCAACAGGGGTTGTTTGAAAAACTGTTTTTT. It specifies CASSSQQGLFEKLFF. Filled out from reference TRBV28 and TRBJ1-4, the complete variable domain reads DVKVTQSSRYLVKRTGEKVFLECVQDMDHENMFWYRQDPGLGLRLIYFSYDVKMKEKGDIPEGYSVSREKKERFSLILESASTNQTSMYLCASSSQQGLFEKLFFGSGTQLSVL.

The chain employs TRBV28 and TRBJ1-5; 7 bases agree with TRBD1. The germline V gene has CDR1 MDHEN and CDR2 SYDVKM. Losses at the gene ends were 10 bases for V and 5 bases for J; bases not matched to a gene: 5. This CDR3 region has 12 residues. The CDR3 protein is CATGTVHQPQHF. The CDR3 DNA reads TGTGCCACCGGGACAGTTCATCAGCCCCAGCATTTT.

The CDR3 protein is CASSPNMGQPQHF. The CDR3 DNA sequence: TGTGCCAGCAGCCCAAACATGGGTCAGCCCCAGCATTTT. The rearrangement uses TRBV11-3 and TRBJ1-5; D unclear. Germline V gene sequence: CDR1 SGHNT, CDR2 YENEEA. This CDR3 spans 13 amino acids. Trimming cost V 5 bases and J 6 bases, with 11 bases left between them.

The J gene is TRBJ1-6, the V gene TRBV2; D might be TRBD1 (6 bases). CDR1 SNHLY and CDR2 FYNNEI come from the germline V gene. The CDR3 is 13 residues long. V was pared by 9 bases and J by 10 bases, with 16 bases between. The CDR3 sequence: CASHRETKSPLHF. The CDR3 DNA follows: TGTGCCAGTCACAGGGAAACGAAATCACCCCTCCACTTT.

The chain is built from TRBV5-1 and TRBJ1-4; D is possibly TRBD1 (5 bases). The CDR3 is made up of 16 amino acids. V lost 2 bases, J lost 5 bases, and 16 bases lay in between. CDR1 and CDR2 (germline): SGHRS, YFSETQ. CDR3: CASSFGTAGGNEKLFF. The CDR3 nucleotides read TGCGCCAGCAGCTTCGGTACCGCCGGGGGAAATGAAAAACTGTTTTTT.

This CDR3 is CASSYARGGWYGYTF. CDR3 bases: TGTGCCAGCAGTTACGCCAGAGGGGGTTGGTATGGCTACACCTTC. The gene calls are TRBV6-5 and TRBJ1-2, with D maybe TRBD1 (6 bases). Trimming pared 2 bases from V and 5 bases from J, leaving 15 bases between. The germline CDR1 and CDR2 sequences are MNHEY and SVGAGI. The CDR3 is made up of 15 amino acids.

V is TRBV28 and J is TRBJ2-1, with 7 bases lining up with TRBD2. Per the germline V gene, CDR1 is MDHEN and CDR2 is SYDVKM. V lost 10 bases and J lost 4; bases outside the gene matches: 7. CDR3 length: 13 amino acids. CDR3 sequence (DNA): TGTGCCACCTGCTCCGGGAGGTACAATGAGCAGTTCTTC. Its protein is CATCSGRYNEQFF.

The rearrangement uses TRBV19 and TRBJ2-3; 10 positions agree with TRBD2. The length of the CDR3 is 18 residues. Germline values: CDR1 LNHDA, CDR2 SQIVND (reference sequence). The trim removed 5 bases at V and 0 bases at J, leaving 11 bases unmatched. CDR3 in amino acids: CASSRVLAGVFSTDTQYF. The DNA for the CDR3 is TGTGCCAGTAGTCGCGTCCTAGCGGGAGTTTTTAGCACAGATACGCAGTATTTT. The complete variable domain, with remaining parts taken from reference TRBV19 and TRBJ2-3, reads DGGITQSPKYLFRKEGQNVTLSCEQNLNHDAMYWYRQDPGQGLRLIYYSQIVNDFQKGDIAEGYSVSREKKESFPLTVTSAQKNPTAFYLCASSRVLAGVFSTDTQYFGPGTRLTVL.